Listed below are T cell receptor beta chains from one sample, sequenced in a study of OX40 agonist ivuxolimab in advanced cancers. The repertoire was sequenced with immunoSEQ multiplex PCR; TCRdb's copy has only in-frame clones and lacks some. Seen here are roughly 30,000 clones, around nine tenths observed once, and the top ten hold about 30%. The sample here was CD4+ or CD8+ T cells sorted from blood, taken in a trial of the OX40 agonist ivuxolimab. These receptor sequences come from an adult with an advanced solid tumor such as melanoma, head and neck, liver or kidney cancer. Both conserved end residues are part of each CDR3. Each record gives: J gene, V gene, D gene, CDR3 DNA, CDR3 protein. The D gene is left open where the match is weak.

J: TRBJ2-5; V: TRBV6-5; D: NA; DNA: TGTGCCAGCAGTTACCTTTCGAACCAAGAGACCCAGTACTTC; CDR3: CASSYLSNQETQYF
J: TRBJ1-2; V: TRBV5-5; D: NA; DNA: TGTGCCAGCAGCTTGGCCGGGGGACCCTATGGCTACACCTTC; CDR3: CASSLAGGPYGYTF
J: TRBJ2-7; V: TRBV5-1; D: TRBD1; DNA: TGCGCCAGCAGTCTCAAGACAGGGTGGTCTAGGGACGAGCAGTACTTC; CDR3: CASSLKTGWSRDEQYF
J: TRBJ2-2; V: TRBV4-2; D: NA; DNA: TGTGCCAGCAGCCAAGAAGAATACACCGGGGAGCTGTTTTTT; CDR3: CASSQEEYTGELFF
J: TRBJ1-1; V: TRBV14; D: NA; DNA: TGTGCCAGCAGCCAAGATCTCAAGGGAGACAACACTGAAGCTTTCTTT; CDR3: CASSQDLKGDNTEAFF
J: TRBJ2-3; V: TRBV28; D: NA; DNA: TGTGCCAGCAGTTTGATTCAGAACACAGATACGCAGTATTTT; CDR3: CASSLIQNTDTQYF
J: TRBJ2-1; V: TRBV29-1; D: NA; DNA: TGCAGCGTGATACGAGGAACCTACAATGAGCAGTTCTTC; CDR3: CSVIRGTYNEQFF
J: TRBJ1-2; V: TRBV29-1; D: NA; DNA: TGCAGCGTCCCCCTCGGCCAGGGTGGTCGGCTAGGCTATGGCTACACCTTC; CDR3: CSVPLGQGGRLGYGYTF
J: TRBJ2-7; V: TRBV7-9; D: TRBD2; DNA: TGTGCCAGCAGCTCCCTGGGGACTAGCCCGGTCTACGAGCAGTACTTC; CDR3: CASSSLGTSPVYEQYF
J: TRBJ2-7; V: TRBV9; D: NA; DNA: TGTGCCAGCAGCGCTGGGGGCGGTAGCTCCTACGAGCAGTACTTC; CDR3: CASSAGGGSSYEQYF
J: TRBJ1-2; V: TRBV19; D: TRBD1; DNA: TGTGCCAGTAGTGTACCGGGACAGGGGGCTATCGGCTACACCTTC; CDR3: CASSVPGQGAIGYTF
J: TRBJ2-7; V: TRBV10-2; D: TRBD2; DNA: TGCGCCAGCAGTGATGGTAGCGGGAGCTACGAGCAGTACTTC; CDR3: CASSDGSGSYEQYF
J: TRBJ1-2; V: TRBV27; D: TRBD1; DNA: TGTGCCAGCGGGTCGCGACAGGGTTGGGGCTACACCTTC; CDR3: CASGSRQGWGYTF
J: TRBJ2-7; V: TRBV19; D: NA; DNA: TGTGCCAGTAGTAACAGCGGGACAAGGAACGAGCAGTACTTC; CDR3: CASSNSGTRNEQYF
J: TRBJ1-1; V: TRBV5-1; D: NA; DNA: TGCGCCAGCAGCTCGGGCGACGCTATAAACACTGAAGCTTTCTTT; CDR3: CASSSGDAINTEAFF
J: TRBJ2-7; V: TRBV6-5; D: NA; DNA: TGTGCCAGCAGTTACGGTCGGGCGACCTACGAGCAGTACTTC; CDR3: CASSYGRATYEQYF
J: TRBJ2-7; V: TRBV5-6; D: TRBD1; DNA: TGTGCCAGCAGCTCGGACAGGGGATTCTACGAGCAGTACTTC; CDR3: CASSSDRGFYEQYF
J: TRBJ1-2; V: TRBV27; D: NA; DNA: TGTGCCAGCAGTTTATCGGTGGCGTATGGCTACACCTTC; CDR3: CASSLSVAYGYTF
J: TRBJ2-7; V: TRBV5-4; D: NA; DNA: TGTGCCAGCAGCTTGGCCGGTACTGAGTCCTACGAGCAGTACTTC; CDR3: CASSLAGTESYEQYF
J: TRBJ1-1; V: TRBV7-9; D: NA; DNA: TGTGCCAGCAGCTTAGTCAACTCTCCCCTTATGAACACTGAAGCTTTCTTT; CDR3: CASSLVNSPLMNTEAFF
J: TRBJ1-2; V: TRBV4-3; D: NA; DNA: TGCGCCAGCAGCCAGGACACGGGCGATGGCTACACCTTC; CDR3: CASSQDTGDGYTF
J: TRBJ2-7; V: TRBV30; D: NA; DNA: TGTGCCTGGAGTGTACGCCAGGGTGTCGGGTACTACGAGCAGTACTTC; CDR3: CAWSVRQGVGYYEQYF
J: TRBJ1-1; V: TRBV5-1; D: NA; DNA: TGCGCCAGCAGCCCGTGGGGCGGGGAAGGCACTGAAGCTTTCTTT; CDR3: CASSPWGGEGTEAFF